This T cell receptor (beta chain) originates from a study of beta chain features in type 1 diabetes (dated by TCRdb to the late 2010s). In the study overall: No differences in mean age, gender distribution, total cell number or subset yield were found between patients and healthy donors. In the study, TCRB repertoires of sorted circulating CD4+ T cell subsets from recently diagnosed type 1 diabetes patients were compared with those of matched healthy donors. Whereas all 30 or so donors provided naive and central memory subsets, regulatory and stem cell-like memory subsets were isolated from just 8 patients and roughly 8 healthy donors. A total of some 110 million sorted cells were examined across all samples, and a strong correlation was observed between cell number per subset and RNA yield.

This clone was counted between two and nine times. Its specific antigen is unknown. No base-level quality is on record; no much larger clone is a single base apart. V sheds 7 bases and J sheds 0 bases, leaving 25 bases between their ends. Based on the germline V gene, the CDR1 and CDR2 sequences are SQVTM and ANQGSEA. The CDR3 numbers 19 residues from cysteine through phenylalanine. The DNA shown is the 57-base CDR3, in frame from base 1. A single peripheral blood draw of approximately 110 mL on average was collected from each donor into heparinised tubes. Naive, central memory, regulatory and stem cell-like memory CD4+ T cells were sorted on a BD FACSAria II using a panel including CD45RO, CCR7, CD25, CD127, CD95 and CD27. Every sorted population had a purity above 98%. PBMCs were isolated immediately by Lymphoprep density gradient centrifugation and stained directly without culture. So that batch effects would be minimized, each experiment stained and sorted samples in pairs, pairing one healthy donor with one patient.

All of the isolated RNA was reverse transcribed with the High Capacity cDNA Reverse Transcription Kit, so expressed TCRB transcripts were sequenced. Deep immunoSEQ sequencing was performed on naive, central memory and regulatory T cell samples, with an average of roughly 3.6 million total reads per sample. Sorted cells were lysed in RLT buffer, and RNA was extracted using DNase-treated RNeasy Micro or Mini kits according to cell number. To prevent cross-contamination, every cell subset was processed on its own, while patient and healthy donor samples were processed together. The immunoSEQ multiplex PCR was used to amplify TCRB sequences from cDNA, generating 87-bp fragments that spanned the CDR3 region. The amplicons were sequenced using the Illumina HiSeq platform. Concerning the study's data processing: Synthetic template baselines were used to correct PCR bias computationally, reads within Hamming distance 2 were collapsed, and singletons that could not be merged were discarded. By aligning reads against IMGT, V, D and J genes, CDR3 length, and insertions or deletions at six rearrangement sites were assigned. Within each subset, clonotype counts were normalized to sorted cell number, after which true diversity and Gini coefficients were computed with the tcR R package. The overlap coefficient, calculated on TCRB nucleotide sequences, was used to quantify repertoire sharing. As a proxy for the pre-selection repertoire, out-of-frame TCRB sequences from naive cells were analyzed. TCRdb's version of the immuneACCESS table is confined to in-frame rearrangements and falls short of the full clone set. An unresolved V gene accounts for under half of the shortfall where checked; the remainder is of unknown origin. V, J and clone size derive from that table, while D and trimming were established from the DNA sequence. The sample table lists a few hundred thousand clones, approximately 25% of them with a count of one. The top ten constitute more than 0.009% of the sample.

Study-level results and caveats: Because the HLA sub-analyses included only small numbers of individuals, any influence of HLA type on TCRB rearrangement was left unresolved. Because cDNA was sequenced instead of genomic DNA, highly expressing activated cells could be over-represented, though the groups showed no difference in activation or CD3 levels. Type 1 diabetes patients showed a moderate but significant shortening of TCRB CDR3 length in all four CD4+ subsets. At VDJ recombination sites, type 1 diabetes patients had fewer insertions and more deleted nucleotides, which implies abnormalities in thymic rearrangement. PCR might favor shorter templates, but patient and control samples were amplified and corrected together, so any skew would affect both groups equally. Naive, central memory and regulatory TCRB repertoires appeared more similar among patients than among healthy donors.

Here the chain combines TRBV29-1 and TRBJ2-6; the best D guess is TRBD1, with 5 bases matching. The sample consisted of naive CD4+ T cells from blood. Read against the paper, the sample's cell subset or site label means: true naive CD4+ T cells. The sequence came from a young woman with type 1 diabetes. The CDR3 region: CSASDGFQGYYSGANVLTF. The DNA sequence is as follows: TGCAGCGCCTCAGATGGGTTCCAGGGCTATTACTCTGGGGCCAACGTCCTGACTTTC. Beyond the CDR3, the reference TRBV29-1 and TRBJ2-6 genes provide the residues; the full variable domain reads: SAVISQKPSRDICQRGTSLTIQCQVDSQVTMMFWYRQQPGQSLTLIATANQGSEATYESGFVIDKFPISRPNLTFSTLTVSNMSPEDSSIYLCSASDGFQGYYSGANVLTFGAGSRLTVL.